The 8 T cell receptor beta chains in this list originate from one sample, sequenced in a study of blood T cells in healthy people across ages. It was with a sample-barcoded 5' primer and a J-beta primer mix that a second PCR of roughly 7 to 12 cycles was run. Via MiXCR, TCRdb re-called the 5' RACE reads, giving one row per CDR3 protein. The table has about 1,500,000 distinct CDR3 sequences, around two fifths seen once. Sequenced material: blood. The receptors were sampled from a woman younger than 35 in good health.

The genes are TRBV6-5 and TRBJ2-2; no definite D call. V lost 7 bases, J lost 1 base, and 13 bases lay in between. Germline assignment: CDR1 MNHEY and CDR2 SVGAGI. The CDR3 covers 15 residues. The DNA of the CDR3 is TGTGCCAGCACCCGAACTCGAGAGAACACCGGGGAGCTGTTTTTT. It yields the protein CASTRTRENTGELFF.

The genes are TRBV9 and TRBJ2-4; 15 nucleotides line up with TRBD2. Gene TRBJ2-7 matches the end of the DNA better, so the J call may be wrong. The CDR3 runs to 17 residues. Germline V gene data show CDR1 as SGDLS and CDR2 as YYNGEE. The CDR3 DNA sequence: TGTGCCAGCAGCGTAGGGACTAGCGGGAGGGGGACCTACGAGCAGTACTTC. Translation gives CASSVGTSGRGTYEQYF.

This chain joins TRBV27 and TRBJ2-7; 10 nucleotides agree with TRBD1. With 5 bases clipped from V and 0 bases from J, the junction kept 7 bases outside the gene matches. The length of the CDR3 is 16 residues. Germline V gives CDR1 MNHEY, CDR2 SMNVEV (reference sequence). The CDR3 nucleotides are TGTGCCAGCAGTCGGGGACAGGGGTCGAGCTCCTACGAGCAGTACTTC. Translating gives CASSRGQGSSSYEQYF.

On this clonotype: An end of the junction differs from the germline gene, which may be a read error. The chain uses TRBV7-9 and TRBJ1-3; 9 nucleotides align to TRBD1. CDR1 is SEHNR, CDR2 FQNEAQ, per germline (reference sequence). This CDR3 has 18 residues. The CDR3 loop reads CASSLEIGDRAPGNTIYF. The CDR3 coding sequence is TGTGCCAGCAGTTTAGAGATCGGGGACAGGGCCCCTGGAAACACCATATATTTT.

The genes are TRBV10-3 and TRBJ2-1; D could derive from TRBD1 or TRBD2 (6 bases each). TRBJ2-7 matches the DNA end more closely, so the J call is doubtful. This CDR3 has 14 amino acids. The V gene's germline CDR1 is ENHRY and CDR2 SYGVKD. The CDR3 region is CATGTGGLYNEQYF. In nucleotides, the CDR3 is TGTGCCACGGGGACCGGGGGCCTATACAATGAGCAGTACTTC.

Note on this clonotype: The germline gene is not matched at one end of the junction; a read error may be the cause. The chain has TRBV6-1 and TRBJ2-6; possibly TRBD1 or TRBD2 for D (5 bases each). Germline assignment: CDR1 MNHNS and CDR2 SASEGT. CDR3 length: 15 residues. CDR3 coding DNA: TGTGCCAGCGAGAGGGCCAACTCTGGGGCCAACGTCCCGACTTTC. It yields the protein CASERANSGANVPTF.

This chain joins TRBV7-6 and TRBJ1-2; weak D call: TRBD1 (6 bases). The CDR3 consists of 15 residues. Trimming removed 5 bases at V and 6 bases at J, with 19 bases between. Germline loops: CDR1 SGHVS, CDR2 FNYEAQ. The chain's CDR3 is CASSLYREGYDGYTF. The CDR3 region has the DNA TGTGCCAGCAGCCTTTACAGGGAGGGGTACGATGGCTACACCTTC.

This clonotype has more than one count but fewer than ten. CDR3 amino acids: CASSRQGGSSYEQYF. The CDR3 DNA sequence: TGTGCCAGCAGCCGTCAGGGGGGGAGCTCCTACGAGCAGTACTTC. V and J are TRBV7-9 and TRBJ2-7; D tentatively fits TRBD1 or TRBD2 (7 bases each). Trimming removed 5 bases from V and 0 bases from J, with 14 bases in between. Germline CDR1 reads SEHNR; CDR2 reads FQNEAQ (reference sequence). The CDR3 runs to 15 residues. Drawing the rest from reference TRBV7-9 and TRBJ2-7, the complete variable domain is DTGVSQNPRHKITKRGQNVTFRCDPISEHNRLYWYRQTLGQGPEFLTYFQNEAQLEKSRLLSDRFSAERPKGSFSTLEIQRTEQGDSAMYLCASSRQGGSSYEQYFGPGTRLTVT.